What follows are 6 T cell receptor beta chains derived from one specimen sequenced in a study of cytomegalovirus exposure and HLA in healthy donors. 13 Jbeta primers and 60 Vbeta primers were used for the PCR. Clones were read by immunoSEQ multiplex PCR, and TCRdb kept only the in-frame ones, dropping some. Found here are about 94,000 clones, around 69% of them singletons; the top ten hold 3% to 4%. Input material: PBMCs. The receptors come from a man aged 25 to 40 in good health and CMV-seronegative.

This clone has only a few counts. The J gene is TRBJ1-4, the V gene TRBV4-3, with a possible D match to TRBD1 (6 bases). Germline CDR1 LGHNA, CDR2 YSLEER. This CDR3 spans 15 amino acids. With 6 bases removed from V and 7 bases from J, the gap between germline ends came to 18 bases. This CDR3 reads CASSRDGQKGEKLFF. CDR3 coding DNA: TGCGCCAGCAGTCGAGATGGACAGAAAGGTGAAAAACTGTTTTTT.

This clone came up once. The chain combines TRBV6-1 with TRBJ2-7, with 7 positions matching TRBD1. J lost 3 bases, V lost 5 bases, and 7 bases had no gene match. Germline CDR1 reads MNHNS; CDR2 reads SASEGT. The CDR3 loop spans 14 amino acids. The CDR3 reads CASSSRDSHYEQYF. The CDR3 bases are TGTGCCAGCAGTTCCCGGGACAGCCACTACGAGCAGTACTTC.

This clone was observed once. This chain uses TRBV20-1 with TRBJ1-1; D is unclear. The CDR3 is 11 residues long. V was pared by 4 bases and J by 10 bases, with 13 bases between. CDR1 is DFQATT, CDR2 SNEGSKA, per germline (reference sequence). The CDR3 region is CSATAERVAFF. The CDR3 DNA follows: TGCAGTGCTACCGCAGAGAGGGTAGCTTTCTTT.

The chain employs TRBV4-1 and TRBJ2-4; TRBD2 might be the D (7 bases). CDR1 and CDR2 from the germline V gene are MGHRA and YSYEKL. The CDR3 length is 16 residues. Trimming took off 2 bases at V and 4 bases at J, with 15 bases between the two ends. The CDR3 sequence is CASSQPLRGPKNIQYF. In nucleotides, the CDR3 is TGCGCCAGCAGCCAACCCCTGCGGGGGCCTAAAAACATTCAGTACTTC.

The V and J genes are TRBV15 and TRBJ2-7, with 7 bases aligning to TRBD2. The CDR3 loop spans 13 amino acids. Losses at the gene ends were 5 bases for V and 3 bases for J; bases not matched to a gene: 4. The germline V gene has CDR1 LNHNV and CDR2 YYDKDF (reference sequence). In nucleotides, the CDR3 is TGTGCCACCAGCGGGGGACTAAACTACGAGCAGTACTTC. Protein: CATSGGLNYEQYF.

The chain links TRBV28 to TRBJ1-2, with D possibly being TRBD1 (5 bases). CDR3 length equals 15 residues. The V gene lost 7 bases and the J gene lost 4 bases, with 19 bases spanning the gap. Germline CDR1 and CDR2: MDHEN and SYDVKM. The CDR3 protein is CASTRLGGRFYGYTF. The CDR3 DNA follows: TGTGCCAGCACCCGACTGGGGGGACGGTTCTATGGCTACACCTTC.